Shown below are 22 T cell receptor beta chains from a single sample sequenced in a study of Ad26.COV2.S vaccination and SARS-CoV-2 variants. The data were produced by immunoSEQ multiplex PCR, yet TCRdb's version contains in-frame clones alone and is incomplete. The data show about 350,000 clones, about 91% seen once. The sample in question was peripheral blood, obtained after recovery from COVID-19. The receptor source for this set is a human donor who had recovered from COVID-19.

The CDR3, as DNA: TGTGCCAGCAGCCAACCTAAGAGCGAGACCCAGTACTTC. Protein sequence: CASSQPKSETQYF. The chain links TRBV11-2 to TRBJ2-5; no firm D call. Germline V gene data show CDR1 as SGHAT and CDR2 as FQNNGV. CDR3 length: 13 residues. The V end was cut by 5 bases, the J end by 5 bases, with 12 bases between.

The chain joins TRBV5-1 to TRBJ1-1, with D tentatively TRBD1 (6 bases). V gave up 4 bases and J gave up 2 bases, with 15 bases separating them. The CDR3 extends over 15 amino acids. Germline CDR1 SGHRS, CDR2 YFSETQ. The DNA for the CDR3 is TGCGCCAGCAGCCTAGGAGGACAGATCAACACTGAAGCTTTCTTT. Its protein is CASSLGGQINTEAFF.

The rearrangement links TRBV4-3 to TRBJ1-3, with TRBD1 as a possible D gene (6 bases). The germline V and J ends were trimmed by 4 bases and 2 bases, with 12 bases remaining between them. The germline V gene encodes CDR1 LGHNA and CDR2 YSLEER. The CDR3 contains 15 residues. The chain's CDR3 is CASSRGTNPGNTIYF. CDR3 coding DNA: TGCGCCAGCAGCCGGGGGACAAACCCTGGAAACACCATATATTTT.

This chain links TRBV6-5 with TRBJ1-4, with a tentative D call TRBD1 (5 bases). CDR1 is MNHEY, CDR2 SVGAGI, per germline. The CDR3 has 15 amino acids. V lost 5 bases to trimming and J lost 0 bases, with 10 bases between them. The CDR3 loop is CASSLGHATNEKLFF. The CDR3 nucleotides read TGTGCCAGCAGTCTCGGACACGCAACTAATGAAAAACTGTTTTTT.

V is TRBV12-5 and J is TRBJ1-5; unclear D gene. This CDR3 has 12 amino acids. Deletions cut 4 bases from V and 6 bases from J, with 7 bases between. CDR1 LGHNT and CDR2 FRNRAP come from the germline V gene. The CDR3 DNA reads TGTGCTAGTGGTTCCTCAGGTCAGCCCCAGCATTTT. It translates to CASGSSGQPQHF.

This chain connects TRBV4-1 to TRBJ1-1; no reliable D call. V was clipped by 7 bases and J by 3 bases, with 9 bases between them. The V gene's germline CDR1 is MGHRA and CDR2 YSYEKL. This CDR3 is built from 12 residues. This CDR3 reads CASTARDTEAFF. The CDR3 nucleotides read TGCGCCAGCACCGCAAGAGACACTGAAGCTTTCTTT.

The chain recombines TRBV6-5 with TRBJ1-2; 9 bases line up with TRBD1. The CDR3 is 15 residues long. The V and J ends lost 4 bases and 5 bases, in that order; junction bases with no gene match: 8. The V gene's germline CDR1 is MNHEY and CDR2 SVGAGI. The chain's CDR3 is CASSSGTGLRYGYTF. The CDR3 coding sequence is TGTGCCAGCAGTTCCGGGACAGGGTTGAGATATGGCTACACCTTC.

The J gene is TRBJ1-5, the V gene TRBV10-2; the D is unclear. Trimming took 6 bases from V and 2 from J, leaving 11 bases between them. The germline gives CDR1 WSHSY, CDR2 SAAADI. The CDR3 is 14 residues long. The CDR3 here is CASSPRTGNQPQHF. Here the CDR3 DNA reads TGCGCCAGCAGCCCTCGGACGGGCAATCAGCCCCAGCATTTT.

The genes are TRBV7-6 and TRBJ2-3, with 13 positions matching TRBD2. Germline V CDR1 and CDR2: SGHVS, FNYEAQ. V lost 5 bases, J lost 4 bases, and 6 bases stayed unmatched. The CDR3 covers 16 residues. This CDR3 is CASSRTSGGAPDTQYF. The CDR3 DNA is TGTGCCAGCAGCCGAACTAGCGGGGGGGCCCCAGATACGCAGTATTTT.

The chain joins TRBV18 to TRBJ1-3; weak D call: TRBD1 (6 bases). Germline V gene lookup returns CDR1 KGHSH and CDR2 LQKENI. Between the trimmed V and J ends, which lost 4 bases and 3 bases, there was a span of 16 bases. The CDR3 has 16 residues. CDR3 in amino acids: CASSQSPGARGNTIYF. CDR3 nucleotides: TGTGCCAGCTCACAATCCCCAGGGGCGCGTGGAAACACCATATATTTT.

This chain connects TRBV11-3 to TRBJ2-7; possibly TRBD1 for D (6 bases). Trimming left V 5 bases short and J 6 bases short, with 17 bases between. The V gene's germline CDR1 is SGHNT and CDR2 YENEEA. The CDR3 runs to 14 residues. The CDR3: CASSENTGIGEQYF. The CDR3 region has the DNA TGTGCCAGCAGCGAAAACACAGGGATCGGCGAGCAGTACTTC.

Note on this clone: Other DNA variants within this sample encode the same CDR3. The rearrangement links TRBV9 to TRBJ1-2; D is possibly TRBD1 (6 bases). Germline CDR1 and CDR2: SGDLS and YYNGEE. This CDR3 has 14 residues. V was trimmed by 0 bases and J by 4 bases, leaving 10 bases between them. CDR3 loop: CASSVADSSYGYTF. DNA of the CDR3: TGTGCCAGCAGCGTAGCGGACAGTAGCTATGGCTACACCTTC.

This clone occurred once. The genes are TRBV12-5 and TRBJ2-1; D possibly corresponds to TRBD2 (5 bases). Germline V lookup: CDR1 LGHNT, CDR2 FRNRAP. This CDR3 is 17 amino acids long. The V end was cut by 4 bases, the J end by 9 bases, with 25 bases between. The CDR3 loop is CASGSSPLSGQGSEQFF. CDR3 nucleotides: TGTGCTAGTGGTTCCTCCCCCCTTTCTGGGCAAGGGAGTGAGCAGTTCTTC.

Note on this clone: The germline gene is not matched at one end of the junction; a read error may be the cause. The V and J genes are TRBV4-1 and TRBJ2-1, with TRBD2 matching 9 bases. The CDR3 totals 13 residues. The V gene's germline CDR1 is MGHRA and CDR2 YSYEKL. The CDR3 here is CASSQAVAGGPVF. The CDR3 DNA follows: TGCGCCAGCAGCCAAGCTGTGGCGGGGGGGCCGGTCTTC.

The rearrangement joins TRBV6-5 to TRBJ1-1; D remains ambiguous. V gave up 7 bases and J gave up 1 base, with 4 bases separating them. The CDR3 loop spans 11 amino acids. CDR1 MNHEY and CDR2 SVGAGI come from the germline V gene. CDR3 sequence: CASNKNTEAFF. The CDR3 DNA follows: TGTGCCAGCAATAAGAACACTGAAGCTTTCTTT.

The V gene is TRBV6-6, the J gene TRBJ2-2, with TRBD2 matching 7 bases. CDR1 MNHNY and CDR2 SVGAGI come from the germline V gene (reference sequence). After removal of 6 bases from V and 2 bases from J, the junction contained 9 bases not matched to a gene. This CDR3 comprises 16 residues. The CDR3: CASSSPASGNTGELFF. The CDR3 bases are TGTGCCAGCAGCTCTCCGGCTAGCGGAAACACCGGGGAGCTGTTTTTT.

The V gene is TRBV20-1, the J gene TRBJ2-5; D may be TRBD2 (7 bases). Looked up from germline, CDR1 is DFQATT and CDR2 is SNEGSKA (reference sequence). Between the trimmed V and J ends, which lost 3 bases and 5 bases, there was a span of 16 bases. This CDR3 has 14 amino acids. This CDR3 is CSASRPGRGETQYF. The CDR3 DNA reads TGCAGTGCTAGTCGACCAGGGAGGGGGGAGACCCAGTACTTC.

This CDR3 reads CASSLGPIGTGELFF. The CDR3, as DNA: TGCGCCAGCAGCTTGGGGCCCATAGGGACCGGGGAGCTGTTTTTT. The chain employs TRBV5-1 and TRBJ2-2; D remains unclear. This CDR3 has 15 amino acids. Germline CDR1 is SGHRS and CDR2 is YFSETQ. The ends were cut back, 0 bases at V and 5 bases at J, with 11 bases in the middle. Combining the CDR3 with reference TRBV5-1 and TRBJ2-2 gives the whole variable domain KAGVTQTPRYLIKTRGQQVTLSCSPISGHRSVSWYQQTPGQGLQFLFEYFSETQRNKGNFPGRFSGRQFSNSRSEMNVSTLELGDSALYLCASSLGPIGTGELFFGEGSRLTVL.

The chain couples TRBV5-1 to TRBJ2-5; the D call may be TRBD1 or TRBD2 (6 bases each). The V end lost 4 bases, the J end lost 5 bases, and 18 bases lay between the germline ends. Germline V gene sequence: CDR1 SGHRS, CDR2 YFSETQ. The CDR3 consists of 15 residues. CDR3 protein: CASSLRVGGGETQYF. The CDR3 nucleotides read TGCGCCAGCAGCCTACGGGTCGGAGGGGGGGAGACCCAGTACTTC.

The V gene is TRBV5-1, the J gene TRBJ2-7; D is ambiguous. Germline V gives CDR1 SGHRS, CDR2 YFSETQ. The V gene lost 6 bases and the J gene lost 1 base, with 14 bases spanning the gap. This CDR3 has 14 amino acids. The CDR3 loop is CASKGGLGSYEQYF. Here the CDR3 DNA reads TGCGCCAGCAAAGGTGGGCTTGGTTCCTACGAGCAGTACTTC. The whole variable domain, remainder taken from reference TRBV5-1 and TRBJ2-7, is KAGVTQTPRYLIKTRGQQVTLSCSPISGHRSVSWYQQTPGQGLQFLFEYFSETQRNKGNFPGRFSGRQFSNSRSEMNVSTLELGDSALYLCASKGGLGSYEQYFGPGTRLTVT.

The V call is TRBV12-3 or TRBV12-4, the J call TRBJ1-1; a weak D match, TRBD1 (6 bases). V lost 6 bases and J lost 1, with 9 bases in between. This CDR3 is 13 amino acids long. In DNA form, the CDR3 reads TGTGCCAGCAGCTCACAGGGGAACACTGAAGCTTTCTTT. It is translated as CASSSQGNTEAFF.

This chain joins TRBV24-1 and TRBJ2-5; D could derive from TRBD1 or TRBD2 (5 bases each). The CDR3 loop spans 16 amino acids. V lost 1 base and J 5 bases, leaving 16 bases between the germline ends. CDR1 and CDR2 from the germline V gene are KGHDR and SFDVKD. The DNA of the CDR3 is TGTGCCACCAGTGATTTCCGTCCATCCTGGGGGGAGACCCAGTACTTC. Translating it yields CATSDFRPSWGETQYF.